These T cell receptor beta chains were read from a single sample in a study of blood T cell repertoires in COVID-19. Sequencing used immunoSEQ multiplex PCR; TCRdb keeps in-frame clones, though not all of them. This table holds around 210,000 clones, approximately 80% found once. Specimen: peripheral blood. The receptors were sampled from a woman older than 75 with COVID-19, enrolled during active disease. Both conserved end residues are part of each CDR3. Each record gives: V gene, J gene, clone size, CDR3 protein. Size tells how often a clone was seen (once, few, many) or the class of an expanded clone, and some rows leave it out.

V gene: TRBV9
J gene: TRBJ1-5
clone size: .
CDR3 protein: CASSVGTGSNQPQHF

V gene: TRBV9
J gene: TRBJ2-7
clone size: .
CDR3 protein: CASSGGPFSGSPYEQYF

V gene: TRBV7-9
J gene: TRBJ2-5
clone size: .
CDR3 protein: CASSLRGSQETQYF

V gene: TRBV7-3
J gene: TRBJ2-7
clone size: medium-sized
CDR3 protein: CASSLGLGGYEQYF

V gene: TRBV6-1
J gene: TRBJ2-3
clone size: .
CDR3 protein: CASSEGASGPTDTQYF

V gene: TRBV5-6
J gene: TRBJ2-2
clone size: .
CDR3 protein: CASSFDRETSGELFF

V gene: TRBV5-1
J gene: TRBJ2-7
clone size: .
CDR3 protein: CASSSGLRSYEQYF

V gene: TRBV15
J gene: TRBJ1-6
clone size: .
CDR3 protein: CATSRESTGGVRNF

V gene: TRBV19
J gene: TRBJ1-4
clone size: .
CDR3 protein: CAIQGATNEKLFF

V gene: TRBV9
J gene: TRBJ1-2
clone size: once
CDR3 protein: CASSVGQDYGYTF

V gene: TRBV7-9
J gene: TRBJ2-4
clone size: .
CDR3 protein: CASSLDRTGAKNIQYF

V gene: TRBV5-4
J gene: TRBJ1-2
clone size: .
CDR3 protein: CASSLRDSSYGYTF

V gene: TRBV28
J gene: TRBJ2-5
clone size: .
CDR3 protein: CASSWGDRSQTQYF

V gene: TRBV3-1/TRBV3-2
J gene: TRBJ1-1
clone size: .
CDR3 protein: CASSPTQAGISEAFF

V gene: TRBV6-6
J gene: TRBJ2-7
clone size: .
CDR3 protein: CASTPGAYEQYF

V gene: TRBV29-1
J gene: TRBJ1-1
clone size: .
CDR3 protein: CSGDRGEGTEAFF

V gene: TRBV5-1
J gene: TRBJ1-2
clone size: .
CDR3 protein: CASSPTGTTGYTF

V gene: TRBV7-8
J gene: TRBJ2-2
clone size: .
CDR3 protein: CASSFGPNTGELFF

V gene: TRBV5-5
J gene: TRBJ1-5
clone size: .
CDR3 protein: CASSPFPTVSSNQPQHF

V gene: TRBV5-1
J gene: TRBJ2-7
clone size: .
CDR3 protein: CASSSPEGSDEQYF

V gene: TRBV6-1
J gene: TRBJ2-1
clone size: .
CDR3 protein: CASSEQARGNEQFF

V gene: TRBV6-5
J gene: TRBJ2-7
clone size: .
CDR3 protein: CASRAGGGHFEQYF

V gene: TRBV2
J gene: TRBJ2-3
clone size: .
CDR3 protein: CAYKRFSGDTDTQYF

V gene: TRBV13
J gene: TRBJ2-5
clone size: .
CDR3 protein: CASSFGETQYF

V gene: TRBV19
J gene: TRBJ1-6
clone size: .
CDR3 protein: CASSISGVGSPLHF

V gene: TRBV10-3
J gene: TRBJ2-2
clone size: .
CDR3 protein: CAISPTGQNTGELFF

V gene: TRBV2
J gene: TRBJ1-1
clone size: once
CDR3 protein: CARSTGKNTEAFF

V gene: TRBV6-6
J gene: TRBJ2-1
clone size: .
CDR3 protein: CASSVEGEQFF

V gene: TRBV3-1/TRBV3-2
J gene: TRBJ2-6
clone size: once
CDR3 protein: CASSQVATSGANVLTF

V gene: TRBV15
J gene: TRBJ1-5
clone size: .
CDR3 protein: CATSRDTRNQPQHF

V gene: TRBV6-5
J gene: TRBJ1-6
clone size: .
CDR3 protein: CATTGFGSPLHF

V gene: TRBV11-1
J gene: TRBJ2-3
clone size: once
CDR3 protein: CASNTEGTDTQYF

V gene: TRBV7-9
J gene: TRBJ1-1
clone size: .
CDR3 protein: CASSLNTGKTEAFF

V gene: TRBV28
J gene: TRBJ2-4
clone size: once
CDR3 protein: CASSFRRNLAKNIQYF

V gene: TRBV12-1
J gene: TRBJ1-3
clone size: .
CDR3 protein: CASSFDGRGPPDSGNTIYF

V gene: TRBV28
J gene: TRBJ1-2
clone size: .
CDR3 protein: CASSPLEFMPGYTF

V gene: TRBV7-9
J gene: TRBJ2-3
clone size: few
CDR3 protein: CASSFWDRATDTQYF